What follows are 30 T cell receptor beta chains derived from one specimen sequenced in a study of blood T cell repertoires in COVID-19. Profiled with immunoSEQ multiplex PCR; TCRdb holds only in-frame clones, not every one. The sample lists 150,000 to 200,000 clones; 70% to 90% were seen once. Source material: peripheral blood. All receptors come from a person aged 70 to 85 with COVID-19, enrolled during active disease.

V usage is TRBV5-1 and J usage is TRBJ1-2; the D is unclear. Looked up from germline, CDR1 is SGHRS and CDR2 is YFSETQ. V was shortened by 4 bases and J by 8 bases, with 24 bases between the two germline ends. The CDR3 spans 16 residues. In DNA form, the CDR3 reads TGCGCCAGCAGCCAAGAACCCAACAGACAAGCTAACGGCTACACCTTC. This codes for CASSQEPNRQANGYTF.

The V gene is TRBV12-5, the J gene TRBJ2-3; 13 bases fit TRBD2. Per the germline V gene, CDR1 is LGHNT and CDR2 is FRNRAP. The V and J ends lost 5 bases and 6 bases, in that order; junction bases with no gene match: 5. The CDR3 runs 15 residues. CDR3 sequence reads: CASGAGLAGADTQYF. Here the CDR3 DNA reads TGTGCTAGTGGTGCCGGACTAGCGGGAGCGGATACGCAGTATTTT.

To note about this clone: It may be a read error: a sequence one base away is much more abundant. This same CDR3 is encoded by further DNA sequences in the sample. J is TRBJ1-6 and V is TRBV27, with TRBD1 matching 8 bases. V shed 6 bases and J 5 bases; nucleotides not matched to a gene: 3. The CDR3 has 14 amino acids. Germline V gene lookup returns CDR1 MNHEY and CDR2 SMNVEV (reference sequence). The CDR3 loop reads CASSNRGNNSPLHF. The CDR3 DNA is TGTGCCAGCAGCAACAGGGGGAATAATTCACCCCTCCACTTT.

CDR3 loop: CASSSGDYGYTF. CDR3 bases: TGTGCCAGCAGTTCAGGGGACTATGGCTACACCTTC. The J gene is TRBJ1-2, the V gene TRBV6-5, with a possible D match to TRBD1 (6 bases). The CDR3 runs to 12 residues. Between the trimmed V and J ends, which lost 4 bases and 3 bases, there was a span of 6 bases. Germline lookup yields CDR1 MNHEY and CDR2 SVGAGI.

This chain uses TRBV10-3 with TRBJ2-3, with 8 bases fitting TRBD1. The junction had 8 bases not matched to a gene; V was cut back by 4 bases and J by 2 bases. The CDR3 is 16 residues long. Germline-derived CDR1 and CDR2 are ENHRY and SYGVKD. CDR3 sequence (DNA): TGTGCCATCAGTGCTTCGACAGGGGATAACACAGATACGCAGTATTTT. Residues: CAISASTGDNTDTQYF.

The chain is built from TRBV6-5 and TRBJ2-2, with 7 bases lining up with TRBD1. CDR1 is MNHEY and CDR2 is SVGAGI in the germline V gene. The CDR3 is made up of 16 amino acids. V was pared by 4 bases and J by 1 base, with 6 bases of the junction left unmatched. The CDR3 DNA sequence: TGTGCCAGCAGTTGGTCCGACAGGGTGAACACCGGGGAGCTGTTTTTT. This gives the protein CASSWSDRVNTGELFF.

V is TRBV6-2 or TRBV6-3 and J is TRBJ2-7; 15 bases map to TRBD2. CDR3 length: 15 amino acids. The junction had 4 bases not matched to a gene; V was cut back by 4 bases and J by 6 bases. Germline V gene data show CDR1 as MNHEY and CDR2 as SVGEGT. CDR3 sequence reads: CASSSGLAGGIEQYF. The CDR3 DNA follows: TGTGCCAGCAGTTCGGGACTAGCGGGGGGTATCGAGCAGTACTTC.

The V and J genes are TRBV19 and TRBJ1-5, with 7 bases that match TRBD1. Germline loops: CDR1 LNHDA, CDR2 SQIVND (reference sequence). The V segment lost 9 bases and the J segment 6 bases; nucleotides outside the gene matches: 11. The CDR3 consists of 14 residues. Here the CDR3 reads CARPTGRHFQPQHF. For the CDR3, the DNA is TGTGCCAGACCGACAGGGAGGCACTTTCAGCCCCAGCATTTT.

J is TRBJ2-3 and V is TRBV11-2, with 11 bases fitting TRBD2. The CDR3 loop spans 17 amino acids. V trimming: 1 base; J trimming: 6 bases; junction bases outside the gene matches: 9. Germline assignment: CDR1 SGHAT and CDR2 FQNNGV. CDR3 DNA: TGTGCCAGCAGCTTAGCTGGGCTAGCGGGGGGTATGGATACGCAGTATTTT. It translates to CASSLAGLAGGMDTQYF.

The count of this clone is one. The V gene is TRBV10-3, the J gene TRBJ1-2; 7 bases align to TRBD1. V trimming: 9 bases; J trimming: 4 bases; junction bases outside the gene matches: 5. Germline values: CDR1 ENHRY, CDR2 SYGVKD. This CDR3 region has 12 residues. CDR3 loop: CAIQGTLYGYTF. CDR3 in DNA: TGTGCCATACAGGGGACCCTCTATGGCTACACCTTC.

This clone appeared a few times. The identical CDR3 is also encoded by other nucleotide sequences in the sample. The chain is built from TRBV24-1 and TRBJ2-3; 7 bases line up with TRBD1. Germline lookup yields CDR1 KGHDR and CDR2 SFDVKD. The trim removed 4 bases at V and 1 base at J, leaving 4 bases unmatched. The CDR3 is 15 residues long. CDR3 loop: CATSDFGTGTDTQYF. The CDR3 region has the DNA TGTGCCACCAGTGACTTTGGGACAGGCACAGATACGCAGTATTTT.

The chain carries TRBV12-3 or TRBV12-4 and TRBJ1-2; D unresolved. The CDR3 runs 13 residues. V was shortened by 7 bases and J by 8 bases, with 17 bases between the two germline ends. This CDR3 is CASNTPGGRGYTF. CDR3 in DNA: TGTGCCAGCAATACCCCAGGAGGGAGAGGCTACACCTTC.

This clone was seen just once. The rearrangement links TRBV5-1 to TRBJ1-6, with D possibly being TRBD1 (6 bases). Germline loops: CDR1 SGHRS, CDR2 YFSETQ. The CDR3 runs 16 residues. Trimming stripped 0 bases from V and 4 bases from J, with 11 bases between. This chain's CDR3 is CASSLDPGDYNSPLHF. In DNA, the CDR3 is TGCGCCAGCAGCTTGGATCCAGGGGATTATAATTCACCCCTCCACTTT.

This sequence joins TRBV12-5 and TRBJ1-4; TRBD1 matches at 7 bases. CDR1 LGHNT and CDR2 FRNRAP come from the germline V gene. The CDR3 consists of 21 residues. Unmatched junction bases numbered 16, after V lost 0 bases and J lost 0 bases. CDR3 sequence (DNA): TGTGCTAGTGGTTTGGTACTGTTTTTCGACAGGGATAGAGCAACTAATGAAAAACTGTTTTTT. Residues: CASGLVLFFDRDRATNEKLFF.

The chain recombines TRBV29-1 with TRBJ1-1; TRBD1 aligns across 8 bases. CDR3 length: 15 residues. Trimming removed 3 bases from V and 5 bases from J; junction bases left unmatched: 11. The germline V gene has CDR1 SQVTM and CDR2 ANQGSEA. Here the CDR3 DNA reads TGCAGCGTTGAGGGTTTTGACAGGGGAGGGACTGAAGCTTTCTTT. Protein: CSVEGFDRGGTEAFF.

CDR3 nucleotides: TGTGCCAGCAGCTTAGTAGTGGGCAGACAAGAGACCCAGTACTTC. This sequence encodes CASSLVVGRQETQYF. The chain recombines TRBV7-2 with TRBJ2-5, with D unresolved. The CDR3 spans 15 residues. In germline, CDR1 is SGHTA, CDR2 FQGNSA. V lost 1 base and J 2 bases, leaving 11 bases between the germline ends.

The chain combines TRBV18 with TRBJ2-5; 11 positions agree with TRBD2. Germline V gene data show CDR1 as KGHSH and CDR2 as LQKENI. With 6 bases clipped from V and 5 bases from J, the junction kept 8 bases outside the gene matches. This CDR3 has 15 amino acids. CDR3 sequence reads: CASSPTSGSGETQYF. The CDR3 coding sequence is TGTGCCAGCTCGCCTACTAGCGGGAGCGGCGAGACCCAGTACTTC. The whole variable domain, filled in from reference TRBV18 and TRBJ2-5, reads NAGVMQNPRHLVRRRGQEARLRCSPMKGHSHVYWYRQLPEEGLKFMVYLQKENIIDESGMPKERFSAEFPKEGPSILRIQQVVRGDSAAYFCASSPTSGSGETQYFGPGTRLLVL.

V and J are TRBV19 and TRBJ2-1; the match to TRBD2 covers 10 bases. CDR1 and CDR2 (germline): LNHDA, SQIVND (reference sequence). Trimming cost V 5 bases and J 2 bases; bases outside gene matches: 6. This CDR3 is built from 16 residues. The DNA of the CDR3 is TGTGCCAGTAGTGTTGTAGCGGGAGGAACCTACAATGAGCAGTTCTTC. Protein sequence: CASSVVAGGTYNEQFF. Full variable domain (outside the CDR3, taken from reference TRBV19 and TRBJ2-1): DGGITQSPKYLFRKEGQNVTLSCEQNLNHDAMYWYRQDPGQGLRLIYYSQIVNDFQKGDIAEGYSVSREKKESFPLTVTSAQKNPTAFYLCASSVVAGGTYNEQFFGPGTRLTVL.

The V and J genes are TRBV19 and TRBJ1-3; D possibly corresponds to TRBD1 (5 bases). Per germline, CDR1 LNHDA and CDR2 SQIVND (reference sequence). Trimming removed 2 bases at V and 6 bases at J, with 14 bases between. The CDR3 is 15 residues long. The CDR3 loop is CASSIQGIGANTIYF. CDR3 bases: TGTGCCAGTAGTATACAGGGAATTGGAGCAAACACCATATATTTT.

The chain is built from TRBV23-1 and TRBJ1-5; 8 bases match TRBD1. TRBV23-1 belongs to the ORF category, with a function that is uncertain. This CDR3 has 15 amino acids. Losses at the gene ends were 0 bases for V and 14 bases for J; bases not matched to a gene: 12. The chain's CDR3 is CASSQSEGQAPPKHF. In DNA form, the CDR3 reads TGCGCCAGCAGTCAATCCGAGGGACAGGCACCCCCGAAGCATTTT.

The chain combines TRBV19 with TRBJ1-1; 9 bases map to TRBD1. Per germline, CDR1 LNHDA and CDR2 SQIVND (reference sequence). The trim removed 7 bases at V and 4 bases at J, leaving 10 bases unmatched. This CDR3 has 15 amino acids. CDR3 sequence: CASTETGGTSTEAFF. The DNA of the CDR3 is TGTGCCAGTACAGAAACAGGGGGCACGAGCACTGAAGCTTTCTTT.

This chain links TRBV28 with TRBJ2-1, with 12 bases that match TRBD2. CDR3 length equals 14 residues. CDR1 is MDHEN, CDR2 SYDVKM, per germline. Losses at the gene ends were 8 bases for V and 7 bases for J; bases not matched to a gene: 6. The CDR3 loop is CASDTSGRLNEQFF. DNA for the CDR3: TGTGCCAGCGACACTAGCGGGAGGTTGAATGAGCAGTTCTTC. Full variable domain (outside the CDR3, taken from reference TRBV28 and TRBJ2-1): DVKVTQSSRYLVKRTGEKVFLECVQDMDHENMFWYRQDPGLGLRLIYFSYDVKMKEKGDIPEGYSVSREKKERFSLILESASTNQTSMYLCASDTSGRLNEQFFGPGTRLTVL.

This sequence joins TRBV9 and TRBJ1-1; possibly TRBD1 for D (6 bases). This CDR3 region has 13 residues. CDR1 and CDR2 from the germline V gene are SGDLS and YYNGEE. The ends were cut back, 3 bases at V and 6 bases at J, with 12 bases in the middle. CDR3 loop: CASSGDMGSEAFF. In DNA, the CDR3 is TGTGCCAGCAGCGGGGACATGGGCTCTGAAGCTTTCTTT.

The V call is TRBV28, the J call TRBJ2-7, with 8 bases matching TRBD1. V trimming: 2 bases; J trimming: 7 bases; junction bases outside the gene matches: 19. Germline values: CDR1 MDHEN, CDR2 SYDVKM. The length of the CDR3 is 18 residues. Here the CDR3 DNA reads TGTGCCAGCAGTTTAACAAAGCCAGGGGGCTTTTATTCCATTGAGCAGTACTTC. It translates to CASSLTKPGGFYSIEQYF.

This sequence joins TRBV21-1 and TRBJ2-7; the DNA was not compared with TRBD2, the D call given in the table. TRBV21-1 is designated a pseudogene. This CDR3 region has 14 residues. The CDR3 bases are TGTGCCAGCAGCCTTTTGCGCGGAGCGGGTGAGCAGTACTTC. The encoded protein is CASSLLRGAGEQYF.

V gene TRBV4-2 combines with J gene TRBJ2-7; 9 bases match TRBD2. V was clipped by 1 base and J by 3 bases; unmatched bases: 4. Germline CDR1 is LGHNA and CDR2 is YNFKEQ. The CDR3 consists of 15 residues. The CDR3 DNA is TGTGCCAGCAGCCAAGGTGCGGGAGGGATCTACGAGCAGTACTTC. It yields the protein CASSQGAGGIYEQYF.

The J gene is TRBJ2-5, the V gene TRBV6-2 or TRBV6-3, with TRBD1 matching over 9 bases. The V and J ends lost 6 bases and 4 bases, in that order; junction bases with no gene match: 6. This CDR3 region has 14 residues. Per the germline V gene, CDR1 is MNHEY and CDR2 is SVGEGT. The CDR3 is CASSHYRGRETQYF. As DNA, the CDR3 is TGTGCCAGCAGCCATTACAGGGGGCGAGAGACCCAGTACTTC.

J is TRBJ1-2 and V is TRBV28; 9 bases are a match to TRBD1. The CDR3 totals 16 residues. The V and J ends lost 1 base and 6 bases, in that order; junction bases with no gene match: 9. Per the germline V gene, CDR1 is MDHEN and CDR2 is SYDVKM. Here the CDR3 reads CASSLLPGTGWNGYTF. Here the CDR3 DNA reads TGTGCCAGCAGTTTATTGCCGGGGACAGGGTGGAATGGCTACACCTTC.

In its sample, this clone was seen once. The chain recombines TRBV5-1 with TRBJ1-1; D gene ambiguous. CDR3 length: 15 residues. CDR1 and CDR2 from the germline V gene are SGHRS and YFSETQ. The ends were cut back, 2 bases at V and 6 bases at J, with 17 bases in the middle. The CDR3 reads CASSLRSGLTSEAFF. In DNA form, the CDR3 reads TGCGCCAGCAGCTTACGATCGGGGTTGACGTCTGAAGCTTTCTTT. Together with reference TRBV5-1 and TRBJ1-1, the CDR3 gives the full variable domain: KAGVTQTPRYLIKTRGQQVTLSCSPISGHRSVSWYQQTPGQGLQFLFEYFSETQRNKGNFPGRFSGRQFSNSRSEMNVSTLELGDSALYLCASSLRSGLTSEAFFGQGTRLTVV.

The CDR3 DNA reads TGTGCCAGCAGTGTGCAGGGGTATGAAAAACTGTTTTTT. Protein product: CASSVQGYEKLFF. The V and J genes are TRBV25-1 and TRBJ1-4; a possible D gene is TRBD1 (6 bases). Germline V lookup: CDR1 MGHDK, CDR2 SYGVNS. V lost 4 bases and J 6 bases, leaving 9 bases between the germline ends. This CDR3 region has 13 residues.